Following are 30 T cell receptor beta chains from one sample sequenced in a study of cytomegalovirus exposure and HLA in healthy donors. The study ran its PCR with 60 Vbeta and 13 Jbeta primers. This table comes from immunoSEQ multiplex PCR, and its TCRdb copy is limited to in-frame clones, with some not included. The sample has about 140,000 clones; 82% are singletons. The material sequenced was PBMCs. Source of these receptors: a man in his thirties or forties in good health and CMV-seropositive.

The rearrangement joins TRBV5-5 to TRBJ1-5; the D gene is possibly TRBD1 (6 bases). The length of the CDR3 is 16 residues. The V gene's germline CDR1 is SGHKS and CDR2 YYEKEE (reference sequence). V lost 1 base to trimming and J lost 6 bases, with 17 bases between them. The CDR3 sequence: CASSLWAGDLGQPQHF. The CDR3 bases are TGTGCCAGCAGCTTGTGGGCAGGGGATTTGGGTCAGCCCCAGCATTTT. The complete variable domain, with remaining parts taken from reference TRBV5-5 and TRBJ1-5, reads DAGVTQSPTHLIKTRGQQVTLRCSPISGHKSVSWYQQVLGQGPQFIFQYYEKEERGRGNFPDRFSARQFPNYSSELNVNALLLGDSALYLCASSLWAGDLGQPQHFGDGTRLSIL.

The chain carries TRBV27 and TRBJ2-7; D perhaps matches TRBD1 (8 bases). The germline V and J ends were trimmed by 5 bases and 2 bases, with 13 bases remaining between them. Germline-derived CDR1 and CDR2 are MNHEY and SMNVEV (reference sequence). The CDR3 contains 14 residues. CDR3: CASSTQGGPYEQYF. CDR3 sequence (DNA): TGTGCCAGCAGTACACAGGGGGGGCCCTACGAGCAGTACTTC.

The chain combines TRBV7-2 with TRBJ1-4; weak D call: TRBD1 (6 bases). The CDR3 is 16 residues long. Germline CDR1 SGHTA, CDR2 FQGNSA. V was shortened by 6 bases and J by 7 bases, with 21 bases between the two germline ends. CDR3 in DNA: TGTGCCAGCAGTCTTAATTCTCAGGGGCTCGGTGAAAAACTGTTTTTT. Its protein product is CASSLNSQGLGEKLFF.

The chain recombines TRBV2 with TRBJ1-4; no firm D call. CDR3 length: 14 residues. V dropped 7 bases and J dropped 7 bases, with 16 bases sitting between them. Germline CDR1 SNHLY, CDR2 FYNNEI. The CDR3 DNA sequence: TGTGCCAGCACAGCCCGGGGTTCGGGTGAAAAACTGTTTTTT. This encodes CASTARGSGEKLFF.

The rearrangement links TRBV28 to TRBJ1-1, with D possibly being TRBD1 (5 bases). This CDR3 contains 14 residues. Deletions cut 6 bases from V and 10 bases from J, with 21 bases between. Germline V gene sequence: CDR1 MDHEN, CDR2 SYDVKM. Here the CDR3 DNA reads TGTGCCAGCAGGAATCAGGGTTATTCGGATCGAGCTTTCTTT. Encoded protein: CASRNQGYSDRAFF.

This clone was counted once. The chain uses TRBV18 and TRBJ1-3; a weak D match, TRBD1 (5 bases). Per germline, CDR1 KGHSH and CDR2 LQKENI. V lost 0 bases and J 3 bases, leaving 9 bases between the germline ends. The CDR3 sequence is 15 residues long. CDR3 loop: CASSPPSGGGNTIYF. The DNA for the CDR3 is TGTGCCAGCTCACCACCGTCCGGGGGTGGAAACACCATATATTTT.

The rearrangement uses TRBV2 and TRBJ2-3; 7 bases are shared with TRBD2. Germline V gene lookup returns CDR1 SNHLY and CDR2 FYNNEI. The trim removed 5 bases at V and 3 bases at J, leaving 11 bases unmatched. This CDR3 is 16 amino acids long. The CDR3 DNA reads TGTGCCAGCAGTTCACCTCTAGCGGAGGTAACAGATACGCAGTATTTT. Its translation: CASSSPLAEVTDTQYF.

The chain links TRBV5-1 to TRBJ2-1; 14 bases agree with TRBD2. This CDR3 contains 16 residues. V was clipped by 3 bases and J by 5 bases; unmatched bases: 4. Germline CDR1 SGHRS, CDR2 YFSETQ. The CDR3 sequence: CASSWGLAGENNEQFF. The CDR3 region has the DNA TGCGCCAGCAGCTGGGGACTAGCGGGAGAGAACAATGAGCAGTTCTTC.

The chain combines TRBV28 with TRBJ1-6; D call uncertain. The CDR3 covers 16 residues. With 3 bases removed from V and 0 bases from J, the gap between germline ends came to 9 bases. Germline CDR1 reads MDHEN; CDR2 reads SYDVKM. The CDR3 DNA reads as TGTGCCAGCAGTTTTCTTGGGAGCTCCTATAATTCACCCCTCCACTTT. This sequence encodes CASSFLGSSYNSPLHF.

This chain connects TRBV6-1 to TRBJ1-1; 7 bases map to TRBD1. V trimming: 2 bases; J trimming: 8 bases; junction bases outside the gene matches: 20. Germline V gene lookup returns CDR1 MNHNS and CDR2 SASEGT. There are 18 residues in the CDR3. The CDR3 sequence: CASSEMFGQGVLGVEAFF. The CDR3 nucleotides are TGTGCCAGCAGTGAAATGTTCGGGCAGGGGGTGTTGGGAGTGGAAGCTTTCTTT.

The chain joins TRBV25-1 to TRBJ2-2, with 9 positions matching TRBD1. The CDR3 contains 17 residues. V shed 6 bases, J shed 5 bases, and the junction held 13 bases outside the gene matches. Germline lookup yields CDR1 MGHDK and CDR2 SYGVNS. CDR3 in DNA: TGTGCCAGCAGGAGGACCCCCGGACAGGGGAGTACCGGGGAGCTGTTTTTT. It encodes CASRRTPGQGSTGELFF.

This sequence joins TRBV14 and TRBJ2-7; 9 nucleotides align to TRBD1. Trimming took 4 bases from V and 8 from J; bases not matched to a gene: 3. The V gene's germline CDR1 is SGHDN and CDR2 FVKESK. The CDR3 consists of 12 residues. DNA of the CDR3: TGTGCCAGCAGCCGGGACAGGGTACAGCAGTACTTC. This gives the protein CASSRDRVQQYF. The complete variable domain, with remaining parts taken from reference TRBV14 and TRBJ2-7, reads EAGVTQFPSHSVIEKGQTVTLRCDPISGHDNLYWYRRVMGKEIKFLLHFVKESKQDESGMPNNRFLAERTGGTYSTLKVQPAELEDSGVYFCASSRDRVQQYFGPGTRLTVT.

The chain joins TRBV9 to TRBJ1-2, with D perhaps matching TRBD1 (5 bases). Germline V CDR1 and CDR2: SGDLS, YYNGEE. V lost 0 bases and J 4 bases, leaving 13 bases between the germline ends. The CDR3 totals 15 residues. CDR3 residues: CASSVEGEGSYGYTF. Written as DNA, the CDR3 is TGTGCCAGCAGCGTAGAAGGGGAAGGATCCTATGGCTACACCTTC.

This chain joins TRBV5-1 and TRBJ2-7; the match to TRBD1 covers 8 bases. The CDR3 length is 14 residues. Germline CDR1 and CDR2: SGHRS and YFSETQ. J was trimmed by 4 bases and V by 4 bases; bases with no gene match: 7. The CDR3 spells CASSLEDRVYEQYF. The CDR3, as DNA: TGCGCCAGCAGCCTGGAGGACAGGGTGTACGAGCAGTACTTC.

Worth noting for this clone: Other DNA sequences in the sample encode the same CDR3. The chain couples TRBV30 to TRBJ2-3, with 7 bases identical to TRBD2. CDR1 GTSNPN and CDR2 SVGIG come from the germline V gene (reference sequence). This CDR3 region has 12 residues. V trimming: 7 bases; J trimming: 3 bases; junction bases outside the gene matches: 4. CDR3 sequence (DNA): TGTGCCTTCGGCGGGGGTACAGATACGCAGTATTTT. This codes for CAFGGGTDTQYF.

The rearrangement joins TRBV19 to TRBJ2-1, with TRBD2 matching 7 bases. Trimming cost V 10 bases and J 5 bases; bases outside gene matches: 14. The CDR3 contains 15 residues. CDR1 and CDR2 (germline): LNHDA, SQIVND (reference sequence). The DNA of the CDR3 is TGTGCCACCAAACCGGGACTACGAACCAACAATGAGCAGTTCTTC. Protein sequence: CATKPGLRTNNEQFF.

Notes on this clone: Other DNA sequences in this sample translate to the same CDR3. This rearrangement joins TRBV9 to TRBJ1-6, with TRBD1 matching over 10 bases. CDR3 size: 15 residues. CDR1 SGDLS and CDR2 YYNGEE come from the germline V gene. The junction had 3 bases not matched to a gene; V was cut back by 2 bases and J by 7 bases. The CDR3 reads CASSVGTGDNSPLHF. The CDR3 coding sequence is TGTGCCAGCAGCGTGGGGACAGGGGACAATTCACCCCTCCACTTT.

The J gene is TRBJ1-2, the V gene TRBV11-3; 9 bases agree with TRBD1. The length of the CDR3 is 17 residues. Germline V gives CDR1 SGHNT, CDR2 YENEEA. V shed 7 bases, J shed 4 bases, and the junction held 16 bases outside the gene matches. CDR3 residues: CASKEQGARKCPYGYTF. The CDR3 nucleotides are TGTGCCAGCAAAGAACAGGGGGCGAGGAAGTGTCCCTATGGCTACACCTTC.

The genes are TRBV27 and TRBJ2-1; perhaps TRBD1 as D (6 bases). V shed 7 bases and J shed 8 bases, with 24 bases lying between them. The CDR3 loop spans 16 amino acids. CDR1 and CDR2 (germline): MNHEY, SMNVEV (reference sequence). CDR3 amino acids: CASMFAGTLGRDEQFF. In nucleotides, the CDR3 is TGTGCCAGCATGTTTGCCGGGACATTGGGTAGGGATGAGCAGTTCTTC.

This chain links TRBV6-5 with TRBJ2-1, with D perhaps TRBD1 (5 bases). This CDR3 spans 13 amino acids. Trimming removed 6 bases from V and 6 bases from J, with 12 bases in between. The germline V gene encodes CDR1 MNHEY and CDR2 SVGAGI. DNA for the CDR3: TGTGCCAGCAGACCCGACAGTTTCAATGAGCAGTTCTTC. Protein product: CASRPDSFNEQFF.

This clone was observed a single time. This rearrangement joins TRBV18 to TRBJ2-7, with a possible D match to TRBD1 (7 bases). Looked up from germline, CDR1 is KGHSH and CDR2 is LQKENI. V shed 2 bases and J shed 5 bases, with 10 bases lying between them. The CDR3 covers 13 residues. The CDR3 sequence: CASSPSRGDEQYF. In DNA, the CDR3 is TGTGCCAGCTCACCATCCAGGGGGGACGAGCAGTACTTC.

The chain has TRBV28 and TRBJ1-2; 7 bases line up with TRBD1. CDR3 length: 14 residues. Germline CDR1 reads MDHEN; CDR2 reads SYDVKM. V was clipped by 6 bases and J by 1 base; unmatched bases: 5. CDR3 sequence (DNA): TGTGCCAGCAGCTTGACAGGGTATAACTATGGCTACACCTTC. Translation: CASSLTGYNYGYTF.

V usage is TRBV5-1 and J usage is TRBJ2-1; a possible D gene is TRBD1 (5 bases). V lost 4 bases, J lost 4 bases, and 18 bases lay in between. CDR1 is SGHRS and CDR2 is YFSETQ in the germline V gene. This CDR3 spans 16 amino acids. CDR3 DNA: TGCGCCAGCAGCCCGGATGCTGGGGCGATTTACAATGAGCAGTTCTTC. Protein product: CASSPDAGAIYNEQFF.

V usage is TRBV10-3 and J usage is TRBJ1-5; the match to TRBD1 covers 11 bases. Germline V gives CDR1 ENHRY, CDR2 SYGVKD. The CDR3 sequence is 15 residues long. V gave up 7 bases and J gave up 2 bases; unmatched junction bases: 4. Here the CDR3 reads CAIKGQGAGNQPQHF. In nucleotides, the CDR3 is TGTGCCATCAAAGGACAGGGGGCAGGCAATCAGCCCCAGCATTTT.

The V gene is TRBV9, the J gene TRBJ1-1; 9 positions agree with TRBD1. Unmatched junction bases numbered 3, after V lost 4 bases and J lost 5 bases. The CDR3 extends over 13 amino acids. Germline V gives CDR1 SGDLS, CDR2 YYNGEE. CDR3 coding DNA: TGTGCCAGCAGCCCCGGGACAGGGACTGAAGCTTTCTTT. Protein product: CASSPGTGTEAFF.

The genes are TRBV10-1 and TRBJ2-1; maybe TRBD1 (5 bases). Trimming shortened V by 11 bases and J by 0 bases, and 11 bases separated the two germline ends. Germline V gene sequence: CDR1 WNHNN, CDR2 SYGVQD (reference sequence). The CDR3 length is 13 residues. The CDR3 reads CAAQVSSYNEQFF. CDR3 bases: TGCGCCGCACAGGTTAGCTCCTACAATGAGCAGTTCTTC.

This chain connects TRBV5-4 to TRBJ2-1, with 7 bases that match TRBD1. Germline V CDR1 and CDR2: SGHNT, YYREEE (reference sequence). The CDR3 is 15 residues long. The ends lost 4 bases at V and 3 bases at J; junction bases unmatched: 7. This CDR3 is CASSPGTEYYNEQFF. The CDR3 bases are TGTGCCAGCAGCCCAGGGACAGAATACTACAATGAGCAGTTCTTC.

In nucleotides, the CDR3 is TGTGCCAGCAGCTCCTCGTACAAAGAACAACTGTTTTTT. Translation: CASSSSYKEQLFF. The genes are TRBV5-6 and TRBJ1-4; D not resolved. V was clipped by 3 bases and J by 12 bases, with 15 bases between them. This CDR3 spans 13 amino acids. Per germline, CDR1 SGHDT and CDR2 YYEEEE.

V gene TRBV27 combines with J gene TRBJ2-1, with D maybe TRBD1 (5 bases). Trimming took off 10 bases at V and 3 bases at J, with 10 bases between the two ends. This CDR3 has 12 amino acids. The germline V gene encodes CDR1 MNHEY and CDR2 SMNVEV (reference sequence). The CDR3 loop reads CATSDSYNEQFF. The DNA of the CDR3 is TGTGCCACCTCAGACAGCTACAATGAGCAGTTCTTC.

V gene TRBV13 combines with J gene TRBJ1-5; possible D gene TRBD1, 5 bases. The V end lost 2 bases, the J end lost 2 bases, and 10 bases lay between the germline ends. This CDR3 spans 15 amino acids. CDR1 is PRHDT and CDR2 is FYEKMQ in the germline V gene (reference sequence). The CDR3: CASSLRGKGNQPQHF. The CDR3 DNA sequence: TGTGCCAGCAGCTTACGGGGGAAAGGCAATCAGCCCCAGCATTTT.